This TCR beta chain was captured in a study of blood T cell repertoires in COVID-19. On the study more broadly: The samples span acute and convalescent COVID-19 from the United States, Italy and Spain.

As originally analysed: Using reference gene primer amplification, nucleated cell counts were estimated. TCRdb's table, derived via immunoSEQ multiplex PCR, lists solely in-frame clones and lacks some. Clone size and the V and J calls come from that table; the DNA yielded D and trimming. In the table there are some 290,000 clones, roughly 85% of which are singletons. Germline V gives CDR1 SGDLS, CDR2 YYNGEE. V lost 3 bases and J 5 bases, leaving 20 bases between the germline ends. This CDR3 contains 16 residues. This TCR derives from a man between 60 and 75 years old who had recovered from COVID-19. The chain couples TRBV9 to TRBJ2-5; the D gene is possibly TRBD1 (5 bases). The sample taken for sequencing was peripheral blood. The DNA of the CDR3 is TGTGCCAGCAGCGCAGCTGGACACATCGCTGGGGAGACCCAGTACTTC. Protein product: CASSAAGHIAGETQYF.